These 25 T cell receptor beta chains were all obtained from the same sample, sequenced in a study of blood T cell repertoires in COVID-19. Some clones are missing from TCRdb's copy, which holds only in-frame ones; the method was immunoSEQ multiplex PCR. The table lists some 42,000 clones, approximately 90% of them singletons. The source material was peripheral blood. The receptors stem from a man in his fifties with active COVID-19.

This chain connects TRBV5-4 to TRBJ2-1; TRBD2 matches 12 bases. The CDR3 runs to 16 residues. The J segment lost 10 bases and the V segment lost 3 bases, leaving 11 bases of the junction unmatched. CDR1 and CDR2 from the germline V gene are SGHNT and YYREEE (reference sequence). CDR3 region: CASSSYLTSGGPEQFF. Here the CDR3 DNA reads TGTGCCAGCAGCTCCTACCTGACTAGCGGGGGCCCGGAGCAGTTCTTC.

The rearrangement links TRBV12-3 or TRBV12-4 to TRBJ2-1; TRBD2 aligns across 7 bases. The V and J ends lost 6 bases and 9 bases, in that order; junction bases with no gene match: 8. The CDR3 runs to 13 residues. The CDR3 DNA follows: TGTGCCAGCAGCCTCGCGGGAGTGGGTGAGCAGTTCTTC. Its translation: CASSLAGVGEQFF.

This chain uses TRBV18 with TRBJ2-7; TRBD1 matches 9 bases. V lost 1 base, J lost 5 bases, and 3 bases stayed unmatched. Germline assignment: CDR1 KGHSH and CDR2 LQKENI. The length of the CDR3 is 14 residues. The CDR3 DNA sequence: TGTGCCAGCTCACCACGGGACAGGGTAAACGAGCAGTACTTC. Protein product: CASSPRDRVNEQYF. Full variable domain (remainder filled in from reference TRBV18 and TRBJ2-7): NAGVMQNPRHLVRRRGQEARLRCSPMKGHSHVYWYRQLPEEGLKFMVYLQKENIIDESGMPKERFSAEFPKEGPSILRIQQVVRGDSAAYFCASSPRDRVNEQYFGPGTRLTVT.

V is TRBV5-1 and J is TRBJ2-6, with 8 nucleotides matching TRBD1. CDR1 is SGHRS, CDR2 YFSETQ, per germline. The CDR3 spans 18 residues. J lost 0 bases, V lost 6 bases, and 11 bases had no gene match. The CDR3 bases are TGCGCCAGCACTAGCCCGGGACAGGAGAACTCTGGGGCCAACGTCCTGACTTTC. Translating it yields CASTSPGQENSGANVLTF.

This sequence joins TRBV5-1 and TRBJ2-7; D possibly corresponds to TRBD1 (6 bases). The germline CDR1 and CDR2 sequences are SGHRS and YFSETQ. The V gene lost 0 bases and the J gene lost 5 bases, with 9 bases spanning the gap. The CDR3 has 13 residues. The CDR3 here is CASSLVGGNEQYF. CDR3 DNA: TGCGCCAGCAGCTTGGTAGGGGGTAACGAGCAGTACTTC.

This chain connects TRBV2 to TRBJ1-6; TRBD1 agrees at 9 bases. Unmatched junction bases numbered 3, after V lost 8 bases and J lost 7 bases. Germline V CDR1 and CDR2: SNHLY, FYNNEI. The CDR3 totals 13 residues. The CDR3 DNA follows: TGTGCCAGCCGGGACAGGGCGAATTCACCCCTCCACTTT. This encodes CASRDRANSPLHF. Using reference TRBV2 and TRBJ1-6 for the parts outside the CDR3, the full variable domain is EPEVTQTPSHQVTQMGQEVILRCVPISNHLYFYWYRQILGQKVEFLVSFYNNEISEKSEIFDDQFSVERPDGSNFTLKIRSTKLEDSAMYFCASRDRANSPLHFGNGTRLTVT.

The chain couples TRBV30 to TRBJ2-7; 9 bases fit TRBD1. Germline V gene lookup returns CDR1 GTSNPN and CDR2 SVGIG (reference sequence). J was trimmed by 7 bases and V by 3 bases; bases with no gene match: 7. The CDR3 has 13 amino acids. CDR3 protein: CAWSSGTGNEQYF. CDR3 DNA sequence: TGTGCCTGGAGCTCCGGGACAGGGAATGAGCAGTACTTC.

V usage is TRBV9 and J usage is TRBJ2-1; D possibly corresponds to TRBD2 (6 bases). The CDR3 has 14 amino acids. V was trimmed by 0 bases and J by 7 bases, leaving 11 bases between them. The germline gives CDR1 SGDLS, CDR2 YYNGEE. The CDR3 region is CASSVAAGGNEQFF. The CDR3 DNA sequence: TGTGCCAGCAGCGTAGCAGCGGGCGGTAATGAGCAGTTCTTC.

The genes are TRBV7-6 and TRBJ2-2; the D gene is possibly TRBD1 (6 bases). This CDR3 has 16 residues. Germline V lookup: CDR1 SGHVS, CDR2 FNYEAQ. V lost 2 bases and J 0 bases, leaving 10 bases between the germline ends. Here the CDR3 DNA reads TGTGCCAGCAGCTTAATGCCAGGGGCGAACACCGGGGAGCTGTTTTTT. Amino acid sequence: CASSLMPGANTGELFF.

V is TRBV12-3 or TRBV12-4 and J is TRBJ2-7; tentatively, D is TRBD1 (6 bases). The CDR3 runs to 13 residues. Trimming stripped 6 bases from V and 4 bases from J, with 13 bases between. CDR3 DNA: TGTGCCAGCAGACGGGACACGAGATACGAGCAGTACTTC. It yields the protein CASRRDTRYEQYF.

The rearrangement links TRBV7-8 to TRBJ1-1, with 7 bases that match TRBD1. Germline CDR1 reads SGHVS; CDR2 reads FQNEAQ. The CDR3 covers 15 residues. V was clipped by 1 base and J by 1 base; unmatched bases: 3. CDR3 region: CASSLEDRRNTEAFF. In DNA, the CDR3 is TGTGCCAGCAGCTTAGAGGACAGGAGGAACACTGAAGCTTTCTTT.

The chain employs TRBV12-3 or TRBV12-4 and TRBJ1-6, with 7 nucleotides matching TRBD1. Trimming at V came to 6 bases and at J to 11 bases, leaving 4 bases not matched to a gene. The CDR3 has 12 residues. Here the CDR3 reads CASSDREPPLHF. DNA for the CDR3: TGTGCCAGCAGCGACAGGGAGCCACCCCTCCACTTT.

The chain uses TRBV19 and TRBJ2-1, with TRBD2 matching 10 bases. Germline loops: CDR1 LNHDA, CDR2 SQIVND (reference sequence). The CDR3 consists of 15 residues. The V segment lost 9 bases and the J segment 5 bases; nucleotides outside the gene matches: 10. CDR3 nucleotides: TGTGCCAGCCTTAAGCGGGAGGGCCAGAACAATGAGCAGTTCTTC. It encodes CASLKREGQNNEQFF.

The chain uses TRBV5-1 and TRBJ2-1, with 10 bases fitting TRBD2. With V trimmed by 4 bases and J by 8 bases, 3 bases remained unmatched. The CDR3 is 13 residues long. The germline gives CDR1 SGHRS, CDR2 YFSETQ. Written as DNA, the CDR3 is TGCGCCAGCAGCCTAGCGGGAGTCCATGAGCAGTTCTTC. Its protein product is CASSLAGVHEQFF.

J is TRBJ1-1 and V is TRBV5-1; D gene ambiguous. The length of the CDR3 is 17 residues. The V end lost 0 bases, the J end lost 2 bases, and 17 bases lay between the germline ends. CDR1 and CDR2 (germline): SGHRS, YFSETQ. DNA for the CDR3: TGCGCCAGCAGCTTGGCCTTTAGTAATGGGCGAAACACTGAAGCTTTCTTT. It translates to CASSLAFSNGRNTEAFF.

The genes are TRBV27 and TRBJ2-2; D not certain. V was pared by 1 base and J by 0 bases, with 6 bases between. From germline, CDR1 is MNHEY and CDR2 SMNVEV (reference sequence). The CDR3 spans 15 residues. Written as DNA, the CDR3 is TGTGCCAGCAGTTTATACTCACCGAACACCGGGGAGCTGTTTTTT. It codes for CASSLYSPNTGELFF.

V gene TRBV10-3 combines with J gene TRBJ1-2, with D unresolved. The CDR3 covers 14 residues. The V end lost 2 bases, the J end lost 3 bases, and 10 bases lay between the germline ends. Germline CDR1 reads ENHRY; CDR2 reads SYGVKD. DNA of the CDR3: TGTGCCATCAGTGAGCCCACCTCGGACTATGGCTACACCTTC. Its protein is CAISEPTSDYGYTF.

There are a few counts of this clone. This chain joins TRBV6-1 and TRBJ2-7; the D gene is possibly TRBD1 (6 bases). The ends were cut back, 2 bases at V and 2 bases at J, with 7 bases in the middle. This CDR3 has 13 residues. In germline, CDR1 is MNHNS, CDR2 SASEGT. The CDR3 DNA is TGTGCCAGCAGTGAAACAGGGCCCTACGAGCAGTACTTC. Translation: CASSETGPYEQYF.

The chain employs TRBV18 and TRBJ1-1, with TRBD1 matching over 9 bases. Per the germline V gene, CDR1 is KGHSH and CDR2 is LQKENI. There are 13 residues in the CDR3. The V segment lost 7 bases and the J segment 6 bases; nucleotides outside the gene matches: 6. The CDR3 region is CASLQQGAAEAFF. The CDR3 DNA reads TGTGCCAGCTTACAACAGGGGGCGGCTGAAGCTTTCTTT.

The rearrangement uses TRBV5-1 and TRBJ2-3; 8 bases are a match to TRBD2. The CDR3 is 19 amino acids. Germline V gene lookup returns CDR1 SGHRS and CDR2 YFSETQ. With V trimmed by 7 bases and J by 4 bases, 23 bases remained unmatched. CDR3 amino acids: CASSEPQIIGLARSDTQYF. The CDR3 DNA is TGCGCCAGCTCCGAACCCCAAATTATCGGACTAGCTAGATCAGATACGCAGTATTTT.

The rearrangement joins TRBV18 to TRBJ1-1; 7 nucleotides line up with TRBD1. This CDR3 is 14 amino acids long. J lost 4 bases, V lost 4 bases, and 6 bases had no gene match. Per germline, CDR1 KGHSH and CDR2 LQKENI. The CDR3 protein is CASSLGQGVTEAFF. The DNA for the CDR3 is TGTGCCAGCTCACTAGGGCAGGGGGTCACTGAAGCTTTCTTT.

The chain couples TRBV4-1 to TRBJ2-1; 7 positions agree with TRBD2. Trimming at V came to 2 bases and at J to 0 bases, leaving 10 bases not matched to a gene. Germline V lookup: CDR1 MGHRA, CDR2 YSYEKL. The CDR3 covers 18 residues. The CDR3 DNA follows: TGCGCCAGCAGCCAAAAGACCCCCGGGGGGAGCTCCTACAATGAGCAGTTCTTC. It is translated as CASSQKTPGGSSYNEQFF.

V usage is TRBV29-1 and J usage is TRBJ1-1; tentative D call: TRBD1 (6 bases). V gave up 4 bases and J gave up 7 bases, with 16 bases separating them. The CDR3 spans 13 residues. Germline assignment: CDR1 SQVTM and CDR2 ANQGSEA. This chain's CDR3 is CSVGLKQGHEAFF. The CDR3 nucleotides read TGCAGCGTTGGGCTTAAACAGGGTCATGAAGCTTTCTTT. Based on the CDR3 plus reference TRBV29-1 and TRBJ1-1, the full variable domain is SAVISQKPSRDICQRGTSLTIQCQVDSQVTMMFWYRQQPGQSLTLIATANQGSEATYESGFVIDKFPISRPNLTFSTLTVSNMSPEDSSIYLCSVGLKQGHEAFFGQGTRLTVV.

This CDR3 reads CAWRPPGLYGYTF. The CDR3 nucleotides are TGTGCCTGGAGACCCCCGGGACTGTATGGCTACACCTTC. V gene TRBV30 combines with J gene TRBJ1-2, with D tentatively TRBD1 (5 bases). This CDR3 is 13 amino acids long. Per germline, CDR1 GTSNPN and CDR2 SVGIG (reference sequence). V was pared by 3 bases and J by 5 bases, with 13 bases between.

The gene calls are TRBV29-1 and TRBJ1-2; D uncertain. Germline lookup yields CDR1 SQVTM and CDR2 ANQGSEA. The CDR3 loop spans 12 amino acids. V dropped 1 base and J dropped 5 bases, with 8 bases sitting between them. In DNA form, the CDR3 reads TGCAGCGTTGAAGTCGGGGATTATGGCTACACCTTC. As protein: CSVEVGDYGYTF. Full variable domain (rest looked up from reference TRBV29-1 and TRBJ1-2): SAVISQKPSRDICQRGTSLTIQCQVDSQVTMMFWYRQQPGQSLTLIATANQGSEATYESGFVIDKFPISRPNLTFSTLTVSNMSPEDSSIYLCSVEVGDYGYTFGSGTRLTVV.